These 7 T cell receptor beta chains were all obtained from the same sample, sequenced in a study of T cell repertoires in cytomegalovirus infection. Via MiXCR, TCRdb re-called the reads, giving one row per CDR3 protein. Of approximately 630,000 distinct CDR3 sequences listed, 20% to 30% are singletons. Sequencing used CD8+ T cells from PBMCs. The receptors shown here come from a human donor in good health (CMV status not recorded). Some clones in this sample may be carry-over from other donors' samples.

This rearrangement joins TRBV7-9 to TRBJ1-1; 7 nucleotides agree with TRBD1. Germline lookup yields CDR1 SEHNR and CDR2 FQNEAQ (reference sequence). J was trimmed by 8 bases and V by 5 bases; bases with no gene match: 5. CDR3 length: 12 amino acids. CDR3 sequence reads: CASSHDREEAFF. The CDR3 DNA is TGTGCCAGCAGCCACGACAGGGAGGAAGCTTTCTTT.

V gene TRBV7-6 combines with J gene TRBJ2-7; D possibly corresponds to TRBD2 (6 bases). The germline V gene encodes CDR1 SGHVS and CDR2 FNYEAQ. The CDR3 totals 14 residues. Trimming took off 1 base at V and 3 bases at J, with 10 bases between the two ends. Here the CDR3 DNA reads TGTGCCAGCAGCTTAGGTGGGGGGAACTACGAGCAGTACGTC. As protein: CASSLGGGNYEQYV.

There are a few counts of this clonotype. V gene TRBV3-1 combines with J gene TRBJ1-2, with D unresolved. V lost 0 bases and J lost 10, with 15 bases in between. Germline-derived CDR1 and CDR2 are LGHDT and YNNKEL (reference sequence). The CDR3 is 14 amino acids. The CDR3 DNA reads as TGTGCCAGCAGCCAAGAGATAAACTTTCTGGACTACACCTTC. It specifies CASSQEINFLDYTF.

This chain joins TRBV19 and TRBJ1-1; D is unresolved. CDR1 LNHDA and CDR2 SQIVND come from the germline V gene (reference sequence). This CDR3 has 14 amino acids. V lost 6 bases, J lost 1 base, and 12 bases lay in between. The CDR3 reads CASSIITPNTEAFF. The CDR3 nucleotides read TGTGCCAGTAGCATAATAACACCGAACACTGAAGCTTTCTTT.

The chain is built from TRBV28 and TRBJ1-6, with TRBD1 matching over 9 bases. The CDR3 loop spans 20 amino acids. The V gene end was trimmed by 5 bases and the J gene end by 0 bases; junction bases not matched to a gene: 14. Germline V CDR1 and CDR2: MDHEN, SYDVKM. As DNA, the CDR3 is TGTGCCAGCAGTCCCCGGACAGGGGTTAAAGAGAGCTCCTATAATTCACCCCTCCACTTT. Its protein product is CASSPRTGVKESSYNSPLHF.

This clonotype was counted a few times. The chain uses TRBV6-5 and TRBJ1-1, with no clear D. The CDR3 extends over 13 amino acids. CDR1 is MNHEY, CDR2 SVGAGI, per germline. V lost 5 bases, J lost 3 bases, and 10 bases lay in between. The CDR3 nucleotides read TGTGCCAGCAGTGGCGATTGGGACACTGAAGCTTTCTTT. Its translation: CASSGDWDTEAFF.

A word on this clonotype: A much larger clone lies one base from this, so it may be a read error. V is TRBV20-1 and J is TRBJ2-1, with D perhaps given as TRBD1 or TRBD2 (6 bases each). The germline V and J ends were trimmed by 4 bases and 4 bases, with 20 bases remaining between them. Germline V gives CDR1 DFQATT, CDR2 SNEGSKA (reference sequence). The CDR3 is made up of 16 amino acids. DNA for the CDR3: TGCAGTGCTACGAAAGGGGGGATATGGGCTTACAATGAGCAGTTCTTC. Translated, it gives CSATKGGIWAYNEQFF.